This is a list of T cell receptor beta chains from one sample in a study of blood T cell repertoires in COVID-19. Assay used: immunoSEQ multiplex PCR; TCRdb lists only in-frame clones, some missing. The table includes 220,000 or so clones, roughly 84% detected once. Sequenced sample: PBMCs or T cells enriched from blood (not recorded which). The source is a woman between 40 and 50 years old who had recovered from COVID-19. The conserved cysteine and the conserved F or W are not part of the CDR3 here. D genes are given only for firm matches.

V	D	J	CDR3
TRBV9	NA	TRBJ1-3	ASSVEKTRGNTIY
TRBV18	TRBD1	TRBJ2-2	ASSLGQSNTGELF
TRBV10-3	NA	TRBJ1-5	AISDVQGWNQPQH
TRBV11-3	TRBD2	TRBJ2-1	ASSPSGRGNEQF
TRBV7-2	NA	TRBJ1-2	ASSIKTANYGYT
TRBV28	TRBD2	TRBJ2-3	ASTPGGAGERDTQY
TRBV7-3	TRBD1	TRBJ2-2	ASSAQGADTGELF
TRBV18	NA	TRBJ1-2	ASSQETPPNYGYT
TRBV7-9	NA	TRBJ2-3	ASSLQGLDTQY
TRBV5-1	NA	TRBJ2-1	ASSFPGLRGEQF
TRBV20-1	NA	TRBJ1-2	SVQGTYGYT
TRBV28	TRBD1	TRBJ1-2	ASRPGQGNYGYT
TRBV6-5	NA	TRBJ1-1	ASWGRLLNTEAF
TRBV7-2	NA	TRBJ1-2	ASSLEKGRYGYT
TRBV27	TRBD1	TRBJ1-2	ASSSPGQGLYGYT
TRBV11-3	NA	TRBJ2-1	ASSFTGLSANEQF
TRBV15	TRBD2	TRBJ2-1	ATSRDGPGLAGVEQF
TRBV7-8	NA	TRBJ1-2	ASSFQGTAGYT
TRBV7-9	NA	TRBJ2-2	ASSFSTGTGELF
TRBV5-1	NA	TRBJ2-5	ASSLAGGVETQY
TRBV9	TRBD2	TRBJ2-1	ASSPGTLAGGANEQF
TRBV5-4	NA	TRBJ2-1	ASSSGGPSAYNEQF
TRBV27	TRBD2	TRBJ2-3	ASSIGTSGVPSTDTQY
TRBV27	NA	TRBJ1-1	ASSLSSLFGTEAF
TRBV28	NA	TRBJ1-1	ASTKRGNTEAF
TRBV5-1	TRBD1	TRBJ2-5	ASSITGTGGWETQY
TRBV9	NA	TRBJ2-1	ASSVDDSFNEQF
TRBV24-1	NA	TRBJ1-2	ATSDSDAAGDYGYT
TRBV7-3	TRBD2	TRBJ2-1	ASSLTIAGQVNEQF
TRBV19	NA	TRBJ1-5	ATRTGSNQPQH
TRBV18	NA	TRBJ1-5	ASSHGQSYSNQPQH
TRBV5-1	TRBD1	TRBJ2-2	ASRMTGGTGELF
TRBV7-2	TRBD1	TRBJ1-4	ASSPGTVSHEKLF
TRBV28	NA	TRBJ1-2	ASSVANYGYT
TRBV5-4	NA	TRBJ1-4	ASTKNTNEKLF
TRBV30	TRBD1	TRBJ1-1	AWSVTTGVTEAF
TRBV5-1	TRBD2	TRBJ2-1	ASSQRGHNEQF
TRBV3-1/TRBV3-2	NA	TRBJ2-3	ASSQGGTPTDTQY
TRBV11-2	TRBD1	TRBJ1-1	ASRQQGASTEAF
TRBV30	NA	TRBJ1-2	AWSVSRRGGYGYT